The 24 T cell receptor beta chains in this list originate from one sample, sequenced in a study of shared clonotypes between healthy human individuals. Method: immunoSEQ multiplex PCR; TCRdb's copy keeps in-frame clones and lacks some. This repertoire shows roughly 500,000 clones, 90% to 96% found once; its top ten account for 0.055% to 0.075%. Input material: naive CD4+ T cells sorted from blood. Subset in this sample: CD45RA+ positively selected. These receptors were obtained from a woman in her twenties or thirties in good health.

V gene TRBV6-1 combines with J gene TRBJ2-7; D is uncertain. The CDR3 length is 14 residues. Trimming removed 4 bases at V and 2 bases at J, with 12 bases between. Germline V gives CDR1 MNHNS, CDR2 SASEGT. CDR3 DNA sequence: TGTGCCAGCAGTGTACCCCTAGGAACCTACGAGCAGTACTTC. It specifies CASSVPLGTYEQYF.

This chain uses TRBV5-1 with TRBJ2-3; the match to TRBD1 covers 9 bases. Germline values: CDR1 SGHRS, CDR2 YFSETQ. V lost 4 bases, J lost 2 bases, and 5 bases stayed unmatched. This CDR3 contains 15 residues. CDR3 in DNA: TGCGCCAGCAGCCGGACAGGGGCGACCACAGATACGCAGTATTTT. This gives the protein CASSRTGATTDTQYF.

This chain connects TRBV13 to TRBJ2-7; tentative D call: TRBD1 (5 bases). Germline V gene data show CDR1 as PRHDT and CDR2 as FYEKMQ (reference sequence). Trimming removed 8 bases from V and 2 bases from J, with 16 bases in between. The CDR3 consists of 14 residues. CDR3 region: CASARQGGPYEQYF. CDR3 nucleotide sequence: TGTGCCAGCGCCAGGCAGGGCGGCCCCTACGAGCAGTACTTC.

This chain links TRBV4-1 with TRBJ1-5; TRBD1 agrees at 9 bases. V gave up 3 bases and J gave up 5 bases; unmatched junction bases: 11. This CDR3 region has 17 residues. In germline, CDR1 is MGHRA, CDR2 YSYEKL. The CDR3 loop reads CASSHRKPGQGYQPQHF. In DNA, the CDR3 is TGCGCCAGCAGCCACCGAAAACCGGGACAGGGATATCAGCCCCAGCATTTT.

This rearrangement joins TRBV5-1 to TRBJ2-1; the match to TRBD2 covers 10 bases. Losses at the gene ends were 4 bases for V and 3 bases for J; bases not matched to a gene: 4. Germline CDR1 and CDR2: SGHRS and YFSETQ. The CDR3 consists of 15 residues. The CDR3: CASSVSSGSYNEQFF. CDR3 coding DNA: TGCGCCAGCAGCGTCTCTAGCGGGAGCTACAATGAGCAGTTCTTC.

The chain employs TRBV2 and TRBJ1-5; a possible D gene is TRBD1 (5 bases). Germline V lookup: CDR1 SNHLY, CDR2 FYNNEI. The CDR3 length is 14 residues. V lost 4 bases, J lost 2 bases, and 9 bases lay in between. CDR3: CASSAGDGNQPQHF. The CDR3, as DNA: TGTGCCAGCAGTGCGGGGGACGGCAATCAGCCCCAGCATTTT. Using reference TRBV2 and TRBJ1-5 for the parts outside the CDR3, the full variable domain is EPEVTQTPSHQVTQMGQEVILRCVPISNHLYFYWYRQILGQKVEFLVSFYNNEISEKSEIFDDQFSVERPDGSNFTLKIRSTKLEDSAMYFCASSAGDGNQPQHFGDGTRLSIL.

The count of this clone is one. The genes are TRBV30 and TRBJ2-7, with 7 bases identical to TRBD2. The trim removed 2 bases at V and 3 bases at J, leaving 4 bases unmatched. This CDR3 spans 13 amino acids. The germline V gene encodes CDR1 GTSNPN and CDR2 SVGIG (reference sequence). The CDR3 DNA is TGTGCCTGGAGTTCAGCTAGCGGCTACGAGCAGTACTTC. This codes for CAWSSASGYEQYF.

Here the CDR3 reads CASSLDAGGFDEQYF. In DNA, the CDR3 is TGTGCCAGCAGCTTAGATGCGGGAGGATTCGACGAGCAGTACTTC. V is TRBV7-2 and J is TRBJ2-7; 8 nucleotides line up with TRBD2. J gave up 5 bases and V 1 base, and 7 bases lay outside the gene matches. The length of the CDR3 is 15 residues. Per the germline V gene, CDR1 is SGHTA and CDR2 is FQGNSA.

The chain's CDR3 is CASSLGQVTDTQYF. The CDR3 DNA sequence: TGCGCCAGCAGCTTAGGCCAAGTCACAGATACGCAGTATTTT. V is TRBV5-1 and J is TRBJ2-3; D not certain. Trimming took 2 bases from V and 2 from J, leaving 9 bases between them. CDR3 length equals 14 residues. Germline lookup yields CDR1 SGHRS and CDR2 YFSETQ.

As to this clone: An end of the junction differs from the germline gene, which may be a read error. This specimen includes other DNA sequences encoding the same CDR3. This chain joins TRBV5-1 and TRBJ2-7; 7 positions match TRBD2. CDR3 length: 14 residues. Germline-derived CDR1 and CDR2 are SGHRS and YFSETQ. CDR3 in amino acids: CASSLAGGEYEQYF. CDR3 bases: TGCGCCAGCAGTTTGGCTGGGGGGGAATACGAGCAGTACTTC.

This chain uses TRBV20-1 with TRBJ2-3; D is unclear. The CDR3 spans 10 residues. Germline values: CDR1 DFQATT, CDR2 SNEGSKA (reference sequence). The CDR3 is CRPGGDTQYF. The CDR3 bases are TGCAGGCCTGGTGGAGATACGCAGTATTTT.

The chain couples TRBV15 to TRBJ1-1; D is undetermined. Per the germline V gene, CDR1 is LNHNV and CDR2 is YYDKDF (reference sequence). Trimming took 0 bases from V and 0 from J, leaving 14 bases between them. The CDR3 runs to 17 residues. CDR3 amino acids: CATSRDITVRMNTEAFF. CDR3 sequence (DNA): TGTGCCACCAGCAGAGATATAACAGTAAGAATGAACACTGAAGCTTTCTTT.

This clone was observed a few times. V usage is TRBV6-1 and J usage is TRBJ2-7, with 7 nucleotides matching TRBD1. The CDR3 sequence is 19 residues long. V was clipped by 0 bases and J by 2 bases; unmatched bases: 16. CDR1 is MNHNS and CDR2 is SASEGT in the germline V gene. The CDR3 DNA sequence: TGTGCCAGCAGTGAAGCGCCTAGGGGGCGAAAGCCCCAAGCCTACGAGCAGTACTTC. Its protein is CASSEAPRGRKPQAYEQYF.

The gene calls are TRBV28 and TRBJ1-4, with TRBD1 matching 7 bases. The germline V gene encodes CDR1 MDHEN and CDR2 SYDVKM. The CDR3 loop spans 14 amino acids. J gave up 5 bases and V 8 bases, and 8 bases lay outside the gene matches. This CDR3 is CASSGGTVNEKLFF. CDR3 DNA: TGTGCCAGCTCAGGGGGGACAGTAAATGAAAAACTGTTTTTT.

The rearrangement joins TRBV10-1 to TRBJ2-3; D is unclear. CDR3 length: 14 amino acids. In germline, CDR1 is WNHNN, CDR2 SYGVQD (reference sequence). The germline V and J ends were trimmed by 1 base and 2 bases, with 7 bases remaining between them. The CDR3 region has the DNA TGCGCCAGCAGTGAGTTAGGGTACACAGATACGCAGTATTTT. Its protein product is CASSELGYTDTQYF.

The chain carries TRBV5-6 and TRBJ2-7, with D perhaps TRBD2 (6 bases). Trimming left V 4 bases short and J 0 bases short, with 20 bases between. The CDR3 spans 17 residues. The germline gives CDR1 SGHDT, CDR2 YYEEEE. CDR3 DNA sequence: TGTGCCAGCAGCCCTCTCTGGACGGGAGATGTCTCCTACGAGCAGTACTTC. Translating it yields CASSPLWTGDVSYEQYF.

V and J are TRBV11-2 and TRBJ1-1; no reliable D call. V was clipped by 5 bases and J by 0 bases, with 10 bases between them. This CDR3 is built from 14 residues. The germline V gene has CDR1 SGHAT and CDR2 FQNNGV. The chain's CDR3 is CASSVTPMNTEAFF. The CDR3 nucleotides are TGTGCCAGCAGCGTGACCCCCATGAACACTGAAGCTTTCTTT.

The J gene is TRBJ1-4, the V gene TRBV28; the D gene is possibly TRBD1 (5 bases). This CDR3 has 14 residues. Germline CDR1 is MDHEN and CDR2 is SYDVKM. Trimming removed 5 bases from V and 8 bases from J, with 15 bases in between. This chain's CDR3 is CASSSGTLSEKLFF. The CDR3 DNA follows: TGTGCCAGCAGTAGCGGGACCTTGAGCGAAAAACTGTTTTTT.

The V gene is TRBV25-1, the J gene TRBJ2-1; the match to TRBD2 covers 9 bases. The CDR3 loop spans 18 amino acids. CDR1 and CDR2 from the germline V gene are MGHDK and SYGVNS. V lost 1 base to trimming and J lost 6 bases; unmatched junction nucleotides: 13. Here the CDR3 reads CASSEWEAGGIEGNEQFF. The DNA for the CDR3 is TGTGCCAGCAGTGAATGGGAAGCGGGAGGAATCGAGGGCAATGAGCAGTTCTTC.

This sequence joins TRBV19 and TRBJ2-3, with 11 bases aligning to TRBD2. The junction had 9 bases not matched to a gene; V was cut back by 6 bases and J by 4 bases. Germline lookup yields CDR1 LNHDA and CDR2 SQIVND (reference sequence). The CDR3 has 16 residues. In DNA form, the CDR3 reads TGTGCCAGTAGACCCCTTAGCGGGAGGGCAGCAGATACGCAGTATTTT. As protein: CASRPLSGRAADTQYF.

The chain links TRBV6-1 to TRBJ1-2, with 9 bases aligning to TRBD1. This CDR3 has 15 residues. Germline-derived CDR1 and CDR2 are MNHNS and SASEGT. The V segment lost 4 bases and the J segment 5 bases; nucleotides outside the gene matches: 8. Here the CDR3 reads CASSAGTGGFYGYTF. The CDR3 DNA sequence: TGTGCCAGCAGTGCAGGTACAGGGGGCTTTTATGGCTACACCTTC.

V usage is TRBV19 and J usage is TRBJ1-2; the match to TRBD1 covers 7 bases. Germline V gene sequence: CDR1 LNHDA, CDR2 SQIVND (reference sequence). The CDR3 contains 15 residues. The trim removed 4 bases at V and 5 bases at J, leaving 10 bases unmatched. This chain's CDR3 is CASSTADRFPYGYTF. In DNA form, the CDR3 reads TGTGCCAGTAGTACGGCGGACAGGTTCCCTTATGGCTACACCTTC.

This chain joins TRBV7-9 and TRBJ2-2; 7 bases are shared with TRBD2. The CDR3 runs to 17 residues. Looked up from germline, CDR1 is SEHNR and CDR2 is FQNEAQ (reference sequence). The V gene end was trimmed by 5 bases and the J gene end by 1 base; junction bases not matched to a gene: 10. The CDR3 is CASSPPGSSGNTGELFF. CDR3 DNA: TGTGCCAGCAGCCCCCCCGGCTCTAGCGGGAACACCGGGGAGCTGTTTTTT.

The gene calls are TRBV4-2 and TRBJ2-1; D may match TRBD1 or TRBD2 (5 bases each). Germline assignment: CDR1 LGHNA and CDR2 YNFKEQ. The CDR3 is 15 residues long. V was pared by 4 bases and J by 4 bases, with 14 bases between. For the CDR3, the DNA is TGTGCCAGCAGCCCCAAGGGGACGCTATACAATGAGCAGTTCTTC. Protein sequence: CASSPKGTLYNEQFF.